Listed below are T cell receptor beta chains from one sample, sequenced in a study of cytomegalovirus exposure and HLA in healthy donors. Sequenced by immunoSEQ multiplex PCR; TCRdb stores in-frame clones only, minus some. The top ten hold 2.6% of the sample, which has 200,000 to 250,000 clones, 70% seen once. Sequenced input: PBMCs. Receptor source: a man aged 35-49 years in good health and CMV-seropositive. Both conserved end residues are part of each CDR3. The order of the fields is D gene, V gene, clone size, J gene, CDR3 DNA, CDR3 protein. The D gene is left open where the match is weak. For some rows the clone size is stated as once, few or many, or as a class when expanded; others skip it.

d_call: TRBD1; v_call: TRBV11-1; clone_size: -; j_call: TRBJ2-1; cdr3_nt: TGTGCCAGCAGCCCACGACAGGGGGCGGCGAATGAGCAGTTCTTC; cdr3_aa: CASSPRQGAANEQFF
d_call: -; v_call: TRBV2; clone_size: -; j_call: TRBJ2-7; cdr3_nt: TGTGCCAGCAGTGCTTGGGGAGAAGACTACGAGCAGTACTTC; cdr3_aa: CASSAWGEDYEQYF
d_call: TRBD1; v_call: TRBV9; clone_size: -; j_call: TRBJ2-2; cdr3_nt: TGTGCCAGCAGCAACCACAGGGGTGAGACCGGGGAGCTGTTTTTT; cdr3_aa: CASSNHRGETGELFF
d_call: -; v_call: TRBV4-2; clone_size: -; j_call: TRBJ2-7; cdr3_nt: TGTGCCAGCAGCCCAGATACGTCGGGACTGGTCTACGAGCAGTACTTC; cdr3_aa: CASSPDTSGLVYEQYF
d_call: -; v_call: TRBV27; clone_size: few; j_call: TRBJ2-7; cdr3_nt: TGTGCCAGCAGCCCGGGACTGTATTACGAGCAGTACTTC; cdr3_aa: CASSPGLYYEQYF
d_call: TRBD1; v_call: TRBV2; clone_size: -; j_call: TRBJ1-2; cdr3_nt: TGTGCCAGCAGTGGGGCCAGGGGGAGGCATGGCTACACCTTC; cdr3_aa: CASSGARGRHGYTF
d_call: TRBD1; v_call: TRBV18; clone_size: -; j_call: TRBJ1-5; cdr3_nt: TGTGCCAGCTCACCACCCGGGGGACAGGGCCAAGGTCAGCCCCAGCATTTT; cdr3_aa: CASSPPGGQGQGQPQHF
d_call: TRBD1; v_call: TRBV5-4; clone_size: -; j_call: TRBJ2-2; cdr3_nt: TGTGCCAGCAGCCTCCCCGGGGACAGGGGTAGCACCGGGGAGCTGTTTTTT; cdr3_aa: CASSLPGDRGSTGELFF
d_call: TRBD1; v_call: TRBV6-5; clone_size: -; j_call: TRBJ2-2; cdr3_nt: TGTGCCAGCAGACAGGGGGTGAAAGCCGGGGAGCTGTTTTTT; cdr3_aa: CASRQGVKAGELFF
d_call: TRBD1; v_call: TRBV7-8; clone_size: -; j_call: TRBJ1-1; cdr3_nt: TGTGCCAGCAGCTTAAAGGACAGGGGGATGAACACTGAAGCTTTCTTT; cdr3_aa: CASSLKDRGMNTEAFF
d_call: -; v_call: TRBV2; clone_size: -; j_call: TRBJ1-2; cdr3_nt: TGTGCCAGCAGTGAAGATCCACGGGGGAGCATCTATGGCTACACCTTC; cdr3_aa: CASSEDPRGSIYGYTF
d_call: TRBD2; v_call: TRBV28; clone_size: -; j_call: TRBJ2-3; cdr3_nt: TGTGCCAGCAGTAACCGGAAACTAGCGGGGCTCGCAGATACGCAGTATTTT; cdr3_aa: CASSNRKLAGLADTQYF
d_call: -; v_call: TRBV4-1; clone_size: -; j_call: TRBJ1-2; cdr3_nt: TGCGCCAGCAGCCAAAATACCAGGGCTAACTATGGCTACACCTTC; cdr3_aa: CASSQNTRANYGYTF
d_call: TRBD2; v_call: TRBV7-9; clone_size: -; j_call: TRBJ2-7; cdr3_nt: TGTTCCAGCAGCTTAGCCCCAAGCGGGGGGTACGAGCAGTACTTC; cdr3_aa: CSSSLAPSGGYEQYF
d_call: -; v_call: TRBV29-1; clone_size: -; j_call: TRBJ1-1; cdr3_nt: TGCAGCGTTGGCAGGGGAGGGGAAGCTTTCTTT; cdr3_aa: CSVGRGGEAFF
d_call: -; v_call: TRBV28; clone_size: -; j_call: TRBJ1-5; cdr3_nt: TGTGCCAGCAGTTTTGGCAGATGGCAGCCCCAGCATTTT; cdr3_aa: CASSFGRWQPQHF
d_call: TRBD1; v_call: TRBV5-6; clone_size: -; j_call: TRBJ2-1; cdr3_nt: TGTGCCAGCAGCCCGCCGGGACAGGGTTATGAGCAGTTCTTC; cdr3_aa: CASSPPGQGYEQFF
d_call: TRBD2; v_call: TRBV5-1; clone_size: -; j_call: TRBJ2-3; cdr3_nt: TGCGCCAGCAGCCCCCGGACTAGCGGGACCTTCACAGATACGCAGTATTTT; cdr3_aa: CASSPRTSGTFTDTQYF
d_call: -; v_call: TRBV28; clone_size: -; j_call: TRBJ1-1; cdr3_nt: TGTGCCAGCAGTTTAACGGTTTATCGTGGAGGGAGGAACACTGAAGCTTTCTTT; cdr3_aa: CASSLTVYRGGRNTEAFF
d_call: -; v_call: TRBV28; clone_size: once; j_call: TRBJ1-1; cdr3_nt: TGTGCCAGCAGTTTAGGGGGGGCGAGGGGGAACACTGAAGCTTTCTTT; cdr3_aa: CASSLGGARGNTEAFF
d_call: -; v_call: TRBV5-1; clone_size: -; j_call: TRBJ2-7; cdr3_nt: TGCGCCAGCAGCTTGGGGCCGGGGTACGAGCAGTACTTC; cdr3_aa: CASSLGPGYEQYF
d_call: TRBD1; v_call: TRBV9; clone_size: -; j_call: TRBJ2-3; cdr3_nt: TGTGCCAGCAGGAGAGGGACAGGGGCCACTTGGGGGGATACGCAGTATTTT; cdr3_aa: CASRRGTGATWGDTQYF
d_call: -; v_call: TRBV6-1; clone_size: -; j_call: TRBJ1-2; cdr3_nt: TGTGCCAGCACCGCCGGCCGGGGTGGCTACACCTTC; cdr3_aa: CASTAGRGGYTF
d_call: TRBD2; v_call: TRBV2; clone_size: -; j_call: TRBJ2-3; cdr3_nt: TGTGCCGGCCGAGCGGGGGGTTACACAGATACGCAGTATTTT; cdr3_aa: CAGRAGGYTDTQYF
d_call: -; v_call: TRBV11-1; clone_size: -; j_call: TRBJ1-2; cdr3_nt: TGTGCCAGCAGCCCGTTATCCTATGGCTACACCTTC; cdr3_aa: CASSPLSYGYTF
d_call: TRBD1; v_call: TRBV5-8; clone_size: -; j_call: TRBJ2-1; cdr3_nt: TGTGCCACCCTGGACAGGGTGGGGGTGGGTGAGCAGTTCTTC; cdr3_aa: CATLDRVGVGEQFF
d_call: -; v_call: TRBV7-2; clone_size: few; j_call: TRBJ1-1; cdr3_nt: TGTGCCAGCAGCTTCCGACGCGGTGGTGAAGCTTTCTTT; cdr3_aa: CASSFRRGGEAFF
d_call: TRBD2; v_call: TRBV7-2; clone_size: -; j_call: TRBJ2-5; cdr3_nt: TGTGCCAGCAGCTTAGCGGGCACTAGCGGGGGTGGGGAGACCCAGTACTTC; cdr3_aa: CASSLAGTSGGGETQYF
d_call: TRBD2; v_call: TRBV5-1; clone_size: few; j_call: TRBJ2-3; cdr3_nt: TGCGCCAGCAGTAGAGCGGGGAGTGAAGATACGCAGTATTTT; cdr3_aa: CASSRAGSEDTQYF
d_call: -; v_call: TRBV7-6; clone_size: -; j_call: TRBJ1-5; cdr3_nt: TGTGCCAGCACCAACGGGGGGGGAGGGACCCAGCATTTT; cdr3_aa: CASTNGGGGTQHF
d_call: TRBD1; v_call: TRBV7-9; clone_size: -; j_call: TRBJ1-1; cdr3_nt: TGTGCCAGCAGCTTAGACGGAGGGGACAGCCACACTGAAGCTTTCTTT; cdr3_aa: CASSLDGGDSHTEAFF
d_call: -; v_call: TRBV5-6; clone_size: -; j_call: TRBJ1-2; cdr3_nt: TGTGCCAGCAGCTTGACCGACAGGTCCAACTATGGCTACACCTTC; cdr3_aa: CASSLTDRSNYGYTF
d_call: -; v_call: TRBV5-1; clone_size: few; j_call: TRBJ1-4; cdr3_nt: TGCGCCAGCAGCTTGGGACAGCAAAATGAAAAACTGTTTTTT; cdr3_aa: CASSLGQQNEKLFF
d_call: -; v_call: TRBV19; clone_size: -; j_call: TRBJ1-2; cdr3_nt: TGTGCCAGTAGTTCTCCCGGGGACAATCTATTTGGCTACACCTTC; cdr3_aa: CASSSPGDNLFGYTF
d_call: -; v_call: TRBV10-3; clone_size: few; j_call: TRBJ1-3; cdr3_nt: TGTGCCATCATGACATACTCTGGAAACACCATATATTTT; cdr3_aa: CAIMTYSGNTIYF
d_call: TRBD1; v_call: TRBV4-1; clone_size: -; j_call: TRBJ2-7; cdr3_nt: TGCGCCAGCAGCCAACTATCCGGGACAGGGTCCTACGAGCAGTACTTC; cdr3_aa: CASSQLSGTGSYEQYF
d_call: TRBD2; v_call: TRBV7-2; clone_size: -; j_call: TRBJ2-1; cdr3_nt: TGTGCCAGCAGCCGCGCGGGGGGGGATTACAATGAGCAGTTCTTC; cdr3_aa: CASSRAGGDYNEQFF
d_call: -; v_call: TRBV27; clone_size: -; j_call: TRBJ2-7; cdr3_nt: TGTGCCAGCAGTTGGGGCGGCAGCTCCTACGAGCAGTACTTC; cdr3_aa: CASSWGGSSYEQYF
d_call: TRBD1; v_call: TRBV10-3; clone_size: -; j_call: TRBJ1-4; cdr3_nt: TGTGCCATCAGTGAAGGGGGCGGAGATTTTTCGCTGTTTTTT; cdr3_aa: CAISEGGGDFSLFF
d_call: -; v_call: TRBV11-2; clone_size: few; j_call: TRBJ2-5; cdr3_nt: TGTGCCAGCAGCACCAATCCGGGTGATGCTGAGACCCAGTACTTC; cdr3_aa: CASSTNPGDAETQYF
d_call: TRBD1; v_call: TRBV13; clone_size: once; j_call: TRBJ2-7; cdr3_nt: TGTGCCAGCAGCCCGGACAGGGACCTTTACGAGCAGTACTTC; cdr3_aa: CASSPDRDLYEQYF
d_call: -; v_call: TRBV19; clone_size: -; j_call: TRBJ1-5; cdr3_nt: TGTGCCAGTAGTATCGGCCTCTACCAGGGCGATAGCAATCAGCCCCAGCATTTT; cdr3_aa: CASSIGLYQGDSNQPQHF
d_call: TRBD1; v_call: TRBV29-1; clone_size: -; j_call: TRBJ1-2; cdr3_nt: TGCAGCGTTGGAACAGGGGGCGTATATGGCTACACCTTC; cdr3_aa: CSVGTGGVYGYTF
d_call: -; v_call: TRBV18; clone_size: -; j_call: TRBJ2-5; cdr3_nt: TGTGCCAGCTCACGCAACAACGCGGGCCAAGAGACCCAGTACTTC; cdr3_aa: CASSRNNAGQETQYF
d_call: -; v_call: TRBV2; clone_size: once; j_call: TRBJ2-3; cdr3_nt: TGTGCCAGCACGGCCGGCGGGGACACAGATACGCAGTATTTT; cdr3_aa: CASTAGGDTDTQYF
d_call: TRBD1; v_call: TRBV5-1; clone_size: -; j_call: TRBJ1-4; cdr3_nt: TGCGCCTCCTCAGCAGGGGGAAGGGAAAAACTGTTTTTT; cdr3_aa: CASSAGGREKLFF
d_call: TRBD1; v_call: TRBV27; clone_size: -; j_call: TRBJ2-5; cdr3_nt: TGTGCCAGCAGTATCCTACAGGGGGAAGAGACCCAGTACTTC; cdr3_aa: CASSILQGEETQYF
d_call: TRBD2; v_call: TRBV25-1; clone_size: -; j_call: TRBJ2-3; cdr3_nt: TGTGCCAGCAGTGCTTTGACTAGCGGGGGAACAGATACGCAGTATTTT; cdr3_aa: CASSALTSGGTDTQYF
d_call: TRBD2; v_call: TRBV5-4; clone_size: -; j_call: TRBJ2-1; cdr3_nt: TGTGCCAGCAGACCCTGGGGGGGGGACAATGAGCAGTTCTTC; cdr3_aa: CASRPWGGDNEQFF
d_call: -; v_call: TRBV11-2; clone_size: few; j_call: TRBJ1-2; cdr3_nt: TGTGCCAGCAGCTTAGAGGGGGCTACGGGCTATGGCTACACCTTC; cdr3_aa: CASSLEGATGYGYTF
d_call: -; v_call: TRBV5-4; clone_size: -; j_call: TRBJ1-2; cdr3_nt: TGTGCCAGCAGCTTGAGCGGAAGCTATGGCTACACCTTC; cdr3_aa: CASSLSGSYGYTF
d_call: TRBD2; v_call: TRBV6-6; clone_size: -; j_call: TRBJ2-4; cdr3_nt: TGTGCCAGCAGTCCGGCTCCGGGGGGAAACATTCAGTACTTC; cdr3_aa: CASSPAPGGNIQYF